A single sample gave rise to the 29 T cell receptor beta chains below, sequenced in a study of tumor-infiltrating lymphocytes in primary liver carcinoma. The source material, roughly 18-30 mg of unsorted bulk tissue, was used to co-extract RNA and DNA. With a constant-region primer, TCR beta cDNA was made from approximately 520 ng of total RNA. ARM-PCR, slightly modified, supplied the TCR beta libraries through three nested multiplex PCR rounds. TRBV1-TRBV30 forward primers and a C-beta reverse primer were used in the first two PCR rounds, which each ran for 9 to 10 cycles. Via MiXCR, TCRdb re-called the multiplex PCR reads, giving one row per CDR3 protein. The sample holds 65,000 to 80,000 distinct CDR3 sequences; 60% to 75% are singletons and the top ten take roughly 26%. Sequences were obtained from liver tumor tissue from sampling region 4. The subset here: tumor region T4, right-lateral pole. These receptors came from a middle-aged man with primary liver carcinoma and hepatitis B virus infection.

With respect to this clonotype: A single base separates this from a much larger clone, so it may be a read error. The chain uses TRBV7-9 and TRBJ1-1; D not certain. The CDR3 extends over 12 amino acids. V was clipped by 2 bases and J by 6 bases, with 7 bases between them. Germline V gene sequence: CDR1 SEHNR, CDR2 FQNEAQ (reference sequence). The CDR3 loop reads CASSLYEAEAFF. Written as DNA, the CDR3 is TGTGCCAGCAGCTTATACGAGGCTGAAGCTTTCTTT.

A word on this clonotype: This CDR3 is missing its conserved last phenylalanine or tryptophan, likely due to a read error. The chain uses TRBV4-1 and TRBJ2-5, with D possibly being TRBD1 or TRBD2 (5 bases each). Germline assignment: CDR1 MGHRA and CDR2 YSYEKL. This CDR3 is built from 19 residues. The CDR3 spells CARSQTYFPGTSDQETQYL. CDR3 DNA sequence: TGCGCCAGAAGCCAAACTTACTTTCCCGGGACCAGCGACCAAGAGACCCAGTACTTA.

This clonotype appeared many times. The V and J genes are TRBV5-1 and TRBJ2-5, with 8 nucleotides matching TRBD1. Per germline, CDR1 SGHRS and CDR2 YFSETQ. The CDR3 is 16 residues long. V was pared by 4 bases and J by 1 base, with 9 bases of the junction left unmatched. As DNA, the CDR3 is TGCGCCAGCAGCCGCCCCGGGACAGGAGTCCAAGAGACCCAGTACTTC. Its translation: CASSRPGTGVQETQYF.

Concerning this clonotype: Because it lacks the conserved phenylalanine or tryptophan at the end, this CDR3 is likely a read error. This sequence joins TRBV11-2 and TRBJ1-4, with a possible D match to TRBD1 (5 bases). Trimming cost V 5 bases and J 6 bases, with 13 bases left between them. The V gene's germline CDR1 is SGHAT and CDR2 FQNNGV. CDR3 length: 14 residues. As DNA, the CDR3 is TGTGCCAGCAGCCTGGGGTCAGGGCATGAAAAACTGTTTCTC. Its protein product is CASSLGSGHEKLFL.

About this clonotype: A read error may account for a junction end that differs from germline. The genes are TRBV12-3 or TRBV12-4 and TRBJ1-1; D unclear. The CDR3 loop spans 12 amino acids. For the CDR3, the DNA is TGTGCCAGTAGCCGGGCAAACACTGAAGCTTCCTTT. This encodes CASSRANTEASF.

About this clonotype: A read error may explain this, as a much larger clone is one base away. The chain uses TRBV7-9 and TRBJ2-1; perhaps TRBD2 as D (5 bases). This CDR3 is built from 12 residues. CDR1 SEHNR and CDR2 FQNEAQ come from the germline V gene (reference sequence). This CDR3 reads CASCLAFNEQFF. The CDR3 DNA sequence: TGTGCCAGCTGCTTAGCGTTTAATGAGCAGTTCTTC.

Worth noting for this clonotype: At one boundary the junction diverges from the germline segment, which might be a read error. The chain links TRBV11-2 to TRBJ2-7, with 11 bases lining up with TRBD2. This CDR3 region has 19 residues. Germline CDR1 and CDR2: SGHAT and FQNNGV. The CDR3 nucleotides are TGTGCCAGCAGCTTTATTATTAGCGGGAGGGCCGACCCTCCCTACGAGCAATACTTC. Translating gives CASSFIISGRADPPYEQYF.

As concerns this clonotype: This could be a read error, since a much larger clone is one nucleotide away. V usage is TRBV28 and J usage is TRBJ1-1; 7 bases map to TRBD1. With V trimmed by 1 base and J by 1 base, 12 bases remained unmatched. Germline lookup yields CDR1 MDHEN and CDR2 SYDVKM. This CDR3 spans 18 amino acids. The CDR3 loop reads CASSLSVIAGGENTEAFF. CDR3 DNA sequence: TGTGCCAGCAGTTTATCGGTGATCGCAGGGGGAGAGAACACTGAAGCTTTCTTT.

V gene TRBV11-2 combines with J gene TRBJ2-1, with a possible D match to TRBD1 (5 bases). Germline lookup yields CDR1 SGHAT and CDR2 FQNNGV. The CDR3 is 14 residues long. Trimming took off 9 bases at V and 7 bases at J, with 19 bases between the two ends. In DNA, the CDR3 is TGTGCCAGTAGCCCCGCTACAGGCGGTAATGAGCAGTTCTTC. Amino acids: CASSPATGGNEQFF.

J is TRBJ2-3 and V is TRBV29-1; 9 bases map to TRBD2. Germline V gene lookup returns CDR1 SQVTM and CDR2 ANQGSEA. The CDR3 spans 14 residues. CDR3 DNA: TGCAGTGCACCCGCGGGAGGGAGGACAGATACGCAGTATTTT. It encodes CSAPAGGRTDTQYF.

This clonotype was seen just once. A read error may produce the germline difference seen at one junction end. V gene TRBV11-1 combines with J gene TRBJ2-1, with 10 bases that match TRBD2. The CDR3 length is 17 residues. The germline CDR1 and CDR2 sequences are SGHAT and FQDESV (reference sequence). CDR3 bases: TGTACCAGCAGCCTGGGGCTAGCGGGGGAAGTTGATAATGAGCAGTTCTTC. Translated: CTSSLGLAGEVDNEQFF.

There are a few counts of this clonotype. Possible read error: a much larger clone is one base away. The chain uses TRBV6-1 and TRBJ2-2, with unresolved D. The CDR3 consists of 14 residues. Per germline, CDR1 MNHNS and CDR2 SASEGT. CDR3 DNA: TGTGTCAGCAAGCGCTACCATAACACCGGGGAGCTGTTTTTT. Translation gives CVSKRYHNTGELFF.

Regarding this clonotype: The junction does not match germline at one end; this may be a read error. This chain uses TRBV4-1 with TRBJ2-3; D is unresolved. The last part of the DNA fits TRBJ1-5 better; the J call may be wrong. Germline-derived CDR1 and CDR2 are MGHRA and YSYEKL. This CDR3 comprises 16 residues. Here the CDR3 DNA reads TGTGCCAGCAGCCTTCGACTAGCGCTATCCACAGATACGCAGCATTTT. Its protein is CASSLRLALSTDTQHF.

In regard to this clonotype: An end of the junction does not agree with germline; a read error may underlie this. The chain links TRBV29-1 to TRBJ2-3; possible D gene TRBD1, 5 bases. This CDR3 is 14 amino acids long. Germline V lookup: CDR1 SQVTM, CDR2 ANQGSEA. The CDR3 nucleotides are TGCAGCGTTGGTAGCAGGGATGGCACAGATATGCAGTATTTT. Encoded protein: CSVGSRDGTDMQYF.

Comments on this clonotype: The junction departs from germline at one end; a sequencing error may be responsible. The genes are TRBV6-2 or TRBV6-3 and TRBJ1-2, with D unclear. This CDR3 region has 13 residues. Germline CDR1 MNHEY, CDR2 SVGEGT. CDR3 sequence (DNA): TGTGCCAGCAATTACGACGGTAACTATGACTACACCTTC. Translation: CASNYDGNYDYTF.

CDR3 residues: CASSPSENGVQYF. In DNA form, the CDR3 reads TGTGCCAGCAGTCCATCTGAGAACGGCGTCCAGTACTTC. The chain uses TRBV12-3 or TRBV12-4 and TRBJ2-4; D uncertain. This CDR3 contains 13 residues. The V and J ends lost 5 bases and 13 bases respectively, with 18 bases between them.

As for this clonotype: Relative to the germline gene, one junction end is altered; a read error may explain this. This chain connects TRBV10-3 to TRBJ2-1, with D uncertain. The CDR3 totals 11 residues. Germline CDR1 is ENHRY and CDR2 is SYGVKD. CDR3 region: CAIHGTDEKFF. In DNA, the CDR3 is TGTGCCATCCATGGTACCGATGAGAAGTTCTTC.

The chain recombines TRBV11-2 with TRBJ2-7; no clear D gene. Germline V gives CDR1 SGHAT, CDR2 FQNNGV. V was shortened by 7 bases and J by 3 bases, with 19 bases between the two germline ends. The CDR3 is made up of 15 amino acids. The CDR3 loop is CASNPRWDNFYEQYF. CDR3 nucleotides: TGTGCCAGCAACCCCCGATGGGATAATTTCTACGAGCAGTACTTC.

As concerns this clonotype: The CDR3 end shows no conserved phenylalanine or tryptophan, and so a read error is likely. The limits of the CDR3 on the DNA are not certain, so only TCRdb's listed CDR3 is given. The chain recombines TRBV11-2 with TRBJ2-7; TRBD2, the D gene given by the table, was not confirmed from the DNA. The CDR3 totals 13 residues, both ends included. In germline, CDR1 is SGHAT, CDR2 FQNNGV. The CDR3: CASSLNELASRYS.

With regard to this clonotype: With a much larger clone just one base away, this may be a read error. V and J are TRBV5-1 and TRBJ2-1; D remains ambiguous. The CDR3 is 13 amino acids. CDR1 and CDR2 from the germline V gene are SGHRS and YFSETQ. The CDR3: CAGSFDLTSEQFF. CDR3 coding DNA: TGCGCCGGCAGCTTTGATCTCACCAGTGAGCAGTTCTTC.

As to this clonotype: This CDR3 fails to terminate in the conserved phenylalanine or tryptophan, so it likely reflects a read error. The DNA is left out, because the CDR3 cannot be placed on it with certainty; the CDR3 is given as TCRdb lists it. The genes are TRBV7-9 and TRBJ2-5; the D call of TRBD2 is as the table states it, not checked on the DNA. Counting both end residues, the CDR3 totals 15 amino acids. Germline CDR1 is SEHNR and CDR2 is FQNEAQ (reference sequence). CDR3 sequence reads: CASSPGLAGEGTQYL.

The CDR3 sequence is CASSVRSTGPGELFF. The CDR3 nucleotides are TGTGCCAGCAGCGTTCGTTCGACAGGGCCCGGGGAGCTGTTTTTT. The J gene is TRBJ2-2, the V gene TRBV9; 7 bases are a match to TRBD1. CDR3 length: 15 residues. Germline trimming cut 2 bases from V and 6 bases from J; bases unmatched to any gene: 7. CDR1 and CDR2 (germline): SGDLS, YYNGEE.

With regard to this clonotype: This clone may be a read error of a much larger clone one base away. This chain connects TRBV24-1 to TRBJ2-5; perhaps TRBD1 as D (6 bases). The germline V and J ends were trimmed by 5 bases and 2 bases, with 14 bases remaining between them. Germline V lookup: CDR1 KGHDR, CDR2 SFDVKD. The CDR3 has 15 residues. The CDR3 coding sequence is TGTGCCACCAGTGTCACGACAGGTTCACAAGAGACCCAGTACTTC. Amino acid sequence: CATSVTTGSQETQYF.

A note on this clonotype: Mismatch with germline at one junction end may stem from a read error. The J gene is TRBJ2-1, the V gene TRBV11-2, with TRBD2 as a possible D gene (6 bases). The CDR3 spans 18 residues. CDR1 SGHAT and CDR2 FQNNGV come from the germline V gene. CDR3 coding DNA: TGTACCAGCAGCTTATCCGTTGGACCAGCGGGTGGGGGGTATGAGCAGTTCTTC. This translates into CTSSLSVGPAGGGYEQFF.

The chain combines TRBV30 with TRBJ1-1; D is possibly TRBD1 (5 bases). Trimming cost V 0 bases and J 8 bases, with 13 bases left between them. The CDR3 extends over 13 amino acids. CDR1 is GTSNPN and CDR2 is SVGIG in the germline V gene (reference sequence). CDR3 sequence (DNA): TGTGCCTGGAGTGTTCAGGGTGGCTCCGAAGCTTTCTTT. This sequence encodes CAWSVQGGSEAFF.

About this clonotype itself: The junction departs from the called germline gene at one end, perhaps through a read error. This chain uses TRBV11-2 with TRBJ2-7; 11 nucleotides agree with TRBD2. Looked up from germline, CDR1 is SGHAT and CDR2 is FQNNGV. The CDR3 has 18 amino acids. CDR3 bases: TGTGTCAGCAGCTTATCCGTTGGTATAGCGGGAGGGGGGTACGAGCAGTACTTC. It encodes CVSSLSVGIAGGGYEQYF. The variable domain in full, completed from reference TRBV11-2 and TRBJ2-7, reads EAGVAQSPRYKIIEKRQSVAFWCNPISGHATLYWYQQILGQGPKLLIQFQNNGVVDDSQLPKDRFSAERLKGVDSTLKIQPAKLEDSAVYLCVSSLSVGIAGGGYEQYFGPGTRLTVT.

Of note for this clonotype: Since a much larger clone is just one base distant, this may be a read error. V is TRBV6-1 and J is TRBJ2-7; D is unresolved. This CDR3 comprises 12 residues. Germline values: CDR1 MNHNS, CDR2 SASEGT. Trimming took off 3 bases at V and 9 bases at J, with 12 bases between the two ends. CDR3 coding DNA: TGTGCCAGCAGTGACCGAACCACGGGGCAGTACTTC. Translating gives CASSDRTTGQYF.

The genes are TRBV20-1 and TRBJ2-5, with D possibly called TRBD1 or TRBD2 (6 bases each). The CDR3 extends over 13 amino acids. Per the germline V gene, CDR1 is DFQATT and CDR2 is SNEGSKA (reference sequence). V lost 7 bases to trimming and J lost 4 bases, with 16 bases between them. The CDR3: CSEGGQLGETQYF. CDR3 nucleotides: TGCAGTGAGGGGGGCCAGTTGGGAGAGACCCAGTACTTC.

This clonotype was counted many times. The chain recombines TRBV6-1 with TRBJ2-1; 7 bases map to TRBD1. V lost 0 bases to trimming and J lost 2 bases; unmatched junction nucleotides: 1. The CDR3 extends over 15 amino acids. The V gene's germline CDR1 is MNHNS and CDR2 SASEGT. For the CDR3, the DNA is TGTGCCAGCAGTGAAGCGCAGGGGGCCTACAATGAGCAGTTCTTC. Encoded protein: CASSEAQGAYNEQFF.